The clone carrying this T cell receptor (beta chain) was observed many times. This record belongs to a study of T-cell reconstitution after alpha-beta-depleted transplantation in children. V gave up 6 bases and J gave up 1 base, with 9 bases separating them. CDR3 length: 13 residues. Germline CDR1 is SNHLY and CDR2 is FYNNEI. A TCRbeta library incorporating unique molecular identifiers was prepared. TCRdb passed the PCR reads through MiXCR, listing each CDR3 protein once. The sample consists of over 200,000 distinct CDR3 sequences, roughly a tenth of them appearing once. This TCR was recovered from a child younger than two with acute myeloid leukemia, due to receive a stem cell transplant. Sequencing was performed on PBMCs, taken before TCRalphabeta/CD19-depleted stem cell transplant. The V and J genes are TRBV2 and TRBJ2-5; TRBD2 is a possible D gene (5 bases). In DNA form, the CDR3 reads TGTGCCAGCAGGGGAGCTACCCAAGAGACCCAGTACTTC. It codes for CASRGATQETQYF.